This T cell receptor (beta chain) originates from a study of cytomegalovirus exposure and HLA in healthy donors (dated by TCRdb to 2017 to 2019). For the study in its entirety: According to an earlier analysis of several hundred of the donors, roughly 180 million T cells yielded over 90 million unique TCR beta sequences and about 300 Gb of sequence data. An early release covering roughly 640 HLA-typed donors comprised about 290 gigabases of sequencing data and around 86 million unique TCR sequences. Of the 300 to 500 genotyped donors, approximately 80% were placed in the genetic ancestry cluster associated with self-reported Caucasian donors. The study was designed to test whether signatures of past pathogen exposure could be identified by cataloging public T cell receptors. The T cell repertoires of about 700 subjects were profiled by immunosequencing and related to cytomegalovirus serostatus. In addition to the first cohort of 500 to 850 subjects, a separate validation cohort of approximately 130 different subjects was used. To predict cytomegalovirus infection status, the study combined high-throughput TCR immunosequencing, statistical association of individual TCRs with disease status, and machine learning. To study patterns of TCR occurrence, a later analysis re-analyzed previously published TCR beta repertoires from around 660 donors and added high-resolution HLA genotyping. Rather than using new phenotypic data, the later analysis identified candidate immune exposures from TCR beta sequences and from how often those sequences occurred across donors. An earlier analysis of 587 of the donors used high-throughput TCR beta sequencing to judge whether each TCR beta V gene segment behaved as functional or pseudogenic. Alongside the repertoire data, information on donor age, sex, ethnicity and CMV serostatus was compiled. A later genetic analysis used genome-wide SNP genotypes for about 55% of the 666 donors, treating that subset as a discovery cohort. Every discovery cohort repertoire had been produced on one sequencing platform. Both class I and class II loci were covered by HLA typing, at four-digit resolution. The number of typed donors differed by locus: roughly 629-640 for A, B, C, DRB1 and DQB1; roughly 510 for DQA1; 606 for DPA1; and around 470 for DPB1. About five DR-DQ haplotypes were treated as single units for association and clustering because of strong linkage in the cohort. On average, roughly 250,000 unique TCR beta nucleotide sequences were sequenced per donor among several hundred genotyped donors of the cohort, with roughly 18% of those sequences being non-productive. General conclusions and limits of the study: For the cohort, immune exposure information was limited to CMV serostatus. In a later genetic analysis, a missense DCLRE1C variant was associated with V-gene and J-gene trimming of TCR beta chains, and the association was replicated in an independent cohort. In a later analysis, several top co-occurrence clusters were reported to appear linked to parvovirus B19, influenza, CMV and Epstein-Barr virus. Because the 87-base-pair reads could not distinguish some IMGT-functional V segments, including TRBV6-2 and TRBV6-3, those segments were excluded. The earlier analysis of approximately 590 of the donors excluded approximately 15 rarely observed V segments, including chromosome 9 orphons, because counts were too low. It was suggested by the authors that the approach could potentially be generalized to other disease states and immunological phenotypes. An earlier analysis of some 590 of the donors showed that most TCR beta V segments appeared in productive rearrangements either about 90% or about 30% of the time, which broadly matched IMGT annotations. Presence/absence analyses assumed roughly uniform sequencing depth across donors, an assumption that may not hold. Most CMV-associated TCR beta chains appeared to be HLA-restricted in a later analysis, and the HLA associations seemed to be driven largely by CMV exposure. When HLA alleles, especially DR and DQ, strongly co-occurred, attributing TCR associations to individual alleles was difficult. Linkage disequilibrium might explain the correlated functional status among segregating V segments, but an unknown experimental factor could not be excluded. Compared with equally common non-associated chains, HLA-associated TCR beta chains in a later analysis were more clonally expanded and had lower generation probabilities. Most TCR sequences were seen in very few donors, while some public TCRs were found in many individuals. A total of fewer than 200 TCR beta chains were listed by the study as associated with cytomegalovirus. HLA typing was unavailable for some donors at each locus, so association tests used only the typed subset. Three of the identified cytomegalovirus-associated TCR beta chains were confirmed in vitro to be specific for cytomegalovirus antigens. Cytomegalovirus status was reported to be diagnosed by the classifier with high specificity and sensitivity in both the original and validation cohorts. The cohort was sequenced for TCR beta chains only, and without alpha or paired-chain data the features that could be detected were limited. A further reported finding was that TCR beta sequences accurately predicted the HLA-A and HLA-B alleles for most subjects in the first cohort. According to a later analysis, TCR association rates differed among HLA loci, with DRB1 alleles showing the most associated TCRs and HLA-C alleles showing the fewest. A later analysis associated approximately 17,000 TCR beta sequences with specific HLA alleles at a false discovery rate of 0.05. The sequencing pipeline was judged likely to have produced a cluster of highly shared sequence variants as a technical artifact. In a later genetic analysis, fewer N-insertions in productive TCRs were reported among donors in an Asian-associated ancestry cluster than the approximately 630-donor mean.

The CDR1 and CDR2 encoded by the germline V gene are SGHTA and FQGNSA. V is pared back by 5 bases and J by 0 bases, with 9 bases lying between the germline termini. The CDR3, cysteine through phenylalanine, is 14 amino acids long. The kept DNA is CDR3 alone, 42 bases in frame from the first base. In total, just over 650 healthy bone marrow donors made up the cohort. At the time of sampling, every cohort member was nominally healthy, though immune exposures that went unrecorded were likely present. The donor tested CMV seropositive, placing the donor among the 289 seropositive members of the cohort. Every donor gave a peripheral blood sample, and the peripheral blood mononuclear cells from that sample were used for TCR beta sequencing. The Qiagen DNeasy Blood Extraction Kit was used to extract genomic DNA from the blood cell samples. With respect to this clone: The antigen it recognizes is unknown. No clone much larger than this one lies a single base away; base qualities are absent.

Library preparation employed the immunoSEQ multiplex PCR assay. For the multiplex PCR, a mixture combining 60 forward primers for TCR Vbeta segments and 13 reverse primers for TCR Jbeta segments was used. The CDR3 region of rearranged TCR beta genes was amplified from genomic DNA with a multiplex PCR assay. Amplified TCR beta libraries were sequenced as 87-base-pair reads on the Illumina HiSeq System. The source study handled its data this way. A later analysis counted tens of millions of unique TCR beta chains across the 666 repertoires, and around 12 million of these chains were shared by at least two donors. Raw reads were error-corrected and collapsed into unique sequences by a nearest-neighbor algorithm in which closely related sequences were merged to remove PCR and sequencing errors. Alignment of CDR3 sequences to IMGT reference sequences was used to assign V, D and J gene segments. For a sequence to be retained, a match of at least six nucleotides to both a V gene segment and a J gene segment was required. A rearrangement counted as productive if the CDR3 had no stop codons and remained in frame with V and J, and every other rearrangement counted as non-productive. CDR3 was defined by IMGT convention, running from the second conserved V-encoded cysteine to the conserved J-encoded phenylalanine. The earlier analysis of about 640 of the donors excluded any sequence lacking an unambiguous match to a single V gene segment. In an earlier analysis of roughly 600 of the donors, a V segment was called functional when productive rearrangements were above 56.7%, and segregating when the standard deviation between donors exceeded 5%. A statistical classification framework was developed to diagnose cytomegalovirus status using the catalog of TCR beta chain sequences. In a later analysis, TCR nucleotide sequences were compared against IMGT/GENE-DB human TR gene sequences so that V and J genes could be assigned. In a later analysis, CDR3 sequences and most-parsimonious VDJ recombination scenarios were assigned using the TCRdist pipeline. In a later analysis, each TCR beta chain was defined by its CDR3 amino acid sequence together with its V-gene family, and reads without a unique V-gene family were excluded. To address suspected cross-contamination and a sequencing artifact, a later analysis removed roughly 640 highly shared, low-generation-probability nucleotide sequences. In a later analysis, a clonal expansion index for each public chain was calculated from normalized within-repertoire ranks of inferred template counts. Generation probabilities in a later analysis came from a VDJ recombination model fitted to out-of-frame rearrangements, and those results were checked against IGoR. A later analysis scored TCR-TCR, TCR-HLA and TCR-CMV co-occurrence with hypergeometric tests, applying a repertoire-size bias correction to TCR pairs. A later analysis estimated false discovery rates by permuting HLA or CMV assignments 20 times. A later analysis grouped co-occurring TCRs with DBSCAN, adding TCRdist sequence similarity when clustering within HLA-allele-positive subsets. For co-occurrence clustering, repertoires with fewer than 30,000 or more than 120,000 public chains were excluded, along with 5 or 6 repertoires with anomalous nucleotide sharing. The table was pulled from immuneACCESS by TCRdb, which kept in-frame rearrangements only. Such tables lose some clones; where checked, under half of the loss comes from unresolved V genes, and the rest has no known cause. V, J and clone size are taken as reported in that table, and D and trimming were inferred from the DNA itself. This sample holds under 200,000 clones; approximately 81% were observed only once. The top ten clonotypes cover approximately 2% of the sample.

The sequence is built from TRBV7-2 and TRBJ2-3; the D gene remains uncertain. Sequencing was done on a sample of PBMCs. This receptor was taken from a woman between 18 and 30 years old in good health and CMV-seropositive. The DNA sequence is TGTGCCAGCAGCCCAACGACTAGCACAGATACGCAGTATTTT. This sequence encodes CASSPTTSTDTQYF.